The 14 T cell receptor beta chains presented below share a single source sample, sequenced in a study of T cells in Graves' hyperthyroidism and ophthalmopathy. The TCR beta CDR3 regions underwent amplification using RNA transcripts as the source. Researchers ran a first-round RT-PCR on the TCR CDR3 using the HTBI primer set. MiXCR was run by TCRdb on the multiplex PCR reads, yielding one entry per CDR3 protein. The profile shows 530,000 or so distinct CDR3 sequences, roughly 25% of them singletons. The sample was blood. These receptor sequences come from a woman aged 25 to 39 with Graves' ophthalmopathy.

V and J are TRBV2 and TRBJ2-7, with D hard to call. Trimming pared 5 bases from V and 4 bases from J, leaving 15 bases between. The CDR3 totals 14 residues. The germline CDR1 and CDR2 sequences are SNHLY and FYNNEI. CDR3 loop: CASSLKGWEYEQYF. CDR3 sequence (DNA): TGTGCCAGCAGTTTAAAGGGCTGGGAATACGAGCAGTACTTC.

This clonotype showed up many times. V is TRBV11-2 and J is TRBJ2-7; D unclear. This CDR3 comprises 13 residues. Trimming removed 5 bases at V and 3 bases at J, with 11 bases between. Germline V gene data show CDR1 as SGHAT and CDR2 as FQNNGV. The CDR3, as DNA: TGTGCCAGCAGCGGACCAGAGAACTACGAGCAGTACTTC. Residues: CASSGPENYEQYF. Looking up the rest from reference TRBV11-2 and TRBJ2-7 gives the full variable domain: EAGVAQSPRYKIIEKRQSVAFWCNPISGHATLYWYQQILGQGPKLLIQFQNNGVVDDSQLPKDRFSAERLKGVDSTLKIQPAKLEDSAVYLCASSGPENYEQYFGPGTRLTVT.

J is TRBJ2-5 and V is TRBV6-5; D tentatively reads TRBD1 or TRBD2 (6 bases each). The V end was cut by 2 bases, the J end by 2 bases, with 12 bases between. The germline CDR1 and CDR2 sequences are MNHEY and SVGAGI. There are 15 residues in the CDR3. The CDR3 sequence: CASSYGGPGQETQYF. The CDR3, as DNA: TGTGCCAGCAGTTACGGGGGGCCGGGGCAAGAGACCCAGTACTTC.

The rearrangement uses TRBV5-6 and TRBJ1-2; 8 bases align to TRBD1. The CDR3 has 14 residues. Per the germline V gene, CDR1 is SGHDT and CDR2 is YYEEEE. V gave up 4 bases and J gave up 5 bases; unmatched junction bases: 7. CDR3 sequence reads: CASSPAGQAYGYTF. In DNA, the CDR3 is TGTGCCAGCAGCCCAGCGGGACAGGCATATGGCTACACCTTC.

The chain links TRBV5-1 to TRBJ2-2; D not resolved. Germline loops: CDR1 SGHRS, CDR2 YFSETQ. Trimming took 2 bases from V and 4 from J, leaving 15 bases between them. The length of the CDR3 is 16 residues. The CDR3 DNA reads TGCGCCAGCAGCTTCGAGTTGATGGGCGGCACCGGGGAGCTGTTTTTT. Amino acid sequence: CASSFELMGGTGELFF.

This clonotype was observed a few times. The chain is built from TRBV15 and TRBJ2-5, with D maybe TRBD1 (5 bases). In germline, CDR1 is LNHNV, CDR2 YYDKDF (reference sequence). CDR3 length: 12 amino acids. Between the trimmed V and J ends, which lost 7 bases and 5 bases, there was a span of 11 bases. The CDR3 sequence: CATKDTVETQYF. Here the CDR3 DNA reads TGTGCCACCAAGGACACCGTGGAGACCCAGTACTTC.

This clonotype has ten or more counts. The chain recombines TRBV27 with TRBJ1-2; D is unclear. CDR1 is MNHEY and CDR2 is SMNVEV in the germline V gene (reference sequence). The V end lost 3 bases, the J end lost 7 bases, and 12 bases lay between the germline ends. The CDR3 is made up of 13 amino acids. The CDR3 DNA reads TGTGCCAGCAGTTTTAATGGAAAGAGTGGCTACACCTTC. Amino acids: CASSFNGKSGYTF.

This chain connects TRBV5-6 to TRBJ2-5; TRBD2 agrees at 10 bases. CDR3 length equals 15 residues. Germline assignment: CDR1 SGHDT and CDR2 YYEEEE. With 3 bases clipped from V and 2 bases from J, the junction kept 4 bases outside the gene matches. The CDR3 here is CASSWGTSAQETQYF. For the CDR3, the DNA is TGTGCCAGCAGCTGGGGGACTAGCGCGCAAGAGACCCAGTACTTC.

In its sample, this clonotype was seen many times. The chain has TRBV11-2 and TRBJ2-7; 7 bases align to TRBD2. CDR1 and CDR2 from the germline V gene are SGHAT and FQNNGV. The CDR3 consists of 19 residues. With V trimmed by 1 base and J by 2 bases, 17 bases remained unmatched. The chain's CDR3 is CASSLVSWGGTTATYEQYF. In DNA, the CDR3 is TGTGCCAGCAGCTTAGTATCCTGGGGCGGGACTACCGCGACCTACGAGCAGTACTTC. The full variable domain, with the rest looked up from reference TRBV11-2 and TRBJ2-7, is EAGVAQSPRYKIIEKRQSVAFWCNPISGHATLYWYQQILGQGPKLLIQFQNNGVVDDSQLPKDRFSAERLKGVDSTLKIQPAKLEDSAVYLCASSLVSWGGTTATYEQYFGPGTRLTVT.

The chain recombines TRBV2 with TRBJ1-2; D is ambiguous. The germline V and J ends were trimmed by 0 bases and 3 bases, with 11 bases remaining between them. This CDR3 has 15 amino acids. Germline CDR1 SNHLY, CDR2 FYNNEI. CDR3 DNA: TGTGCCAGCAGTGAAGCCCCAGAGTACTACTATGGCTACACCTTC. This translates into CASSEAPEYYYGYTF.

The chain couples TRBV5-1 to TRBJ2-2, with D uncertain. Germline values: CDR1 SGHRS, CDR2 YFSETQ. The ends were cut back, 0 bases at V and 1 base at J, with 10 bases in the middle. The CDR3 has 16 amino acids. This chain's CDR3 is CASSLDIGQNTGELFF. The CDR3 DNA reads TGCGCCAGCAGCTTGGATATAGGCCAGAACACCGGGGAGCTGTTTTTT.

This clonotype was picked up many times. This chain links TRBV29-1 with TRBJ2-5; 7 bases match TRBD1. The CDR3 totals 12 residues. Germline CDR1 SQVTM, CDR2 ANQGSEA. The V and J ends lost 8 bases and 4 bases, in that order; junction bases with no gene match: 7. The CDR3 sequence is CSTRQGPETQYF. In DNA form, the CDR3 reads TGCAGCACCCGACAGGGTCCAGAGACCCAGTACTTC.

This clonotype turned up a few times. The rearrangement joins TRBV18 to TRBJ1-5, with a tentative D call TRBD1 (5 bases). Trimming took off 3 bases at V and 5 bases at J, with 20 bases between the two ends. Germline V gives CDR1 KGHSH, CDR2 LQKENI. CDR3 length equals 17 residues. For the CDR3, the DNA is TGTGCCAGCTCACCCCCTGCCCCTCCGGGGGGGGATCAGCCCCAGCATTTT. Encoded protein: CASSPPAPPGGDQPQHF.

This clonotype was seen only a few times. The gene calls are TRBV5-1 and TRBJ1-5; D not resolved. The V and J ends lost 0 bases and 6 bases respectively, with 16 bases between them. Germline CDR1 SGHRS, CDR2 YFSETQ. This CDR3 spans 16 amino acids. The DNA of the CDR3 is TGCGCCAGCAGCTTGGGCGAAAGGACTGTTGGTCAGCCCCAGCATTTT. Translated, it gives CASSLGERTVGQPQHF. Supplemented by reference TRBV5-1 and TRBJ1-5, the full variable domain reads KAGVTQTPRYLIKTRGQQVTLSCSPISGHRSVSWYQQTPGQGLQFLFEYFSETQRNKGNFPGRFSGRQFSNSRSEMNVSTLELGDSALYLCASSLGERTVGQPQHFGDGTRLSIL.